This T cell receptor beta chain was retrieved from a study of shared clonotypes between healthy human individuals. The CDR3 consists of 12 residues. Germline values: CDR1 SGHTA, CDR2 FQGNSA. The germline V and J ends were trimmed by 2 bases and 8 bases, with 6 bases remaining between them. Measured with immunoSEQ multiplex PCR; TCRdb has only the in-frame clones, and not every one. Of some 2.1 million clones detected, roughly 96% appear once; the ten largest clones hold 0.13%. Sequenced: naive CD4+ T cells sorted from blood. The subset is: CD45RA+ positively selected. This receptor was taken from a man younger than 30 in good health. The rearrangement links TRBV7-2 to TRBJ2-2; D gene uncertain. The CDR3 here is CASSLSGGELFF. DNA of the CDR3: TGTGCCAGCAGCTTAAGTGGGGGGGAGCTGTTTTTT.